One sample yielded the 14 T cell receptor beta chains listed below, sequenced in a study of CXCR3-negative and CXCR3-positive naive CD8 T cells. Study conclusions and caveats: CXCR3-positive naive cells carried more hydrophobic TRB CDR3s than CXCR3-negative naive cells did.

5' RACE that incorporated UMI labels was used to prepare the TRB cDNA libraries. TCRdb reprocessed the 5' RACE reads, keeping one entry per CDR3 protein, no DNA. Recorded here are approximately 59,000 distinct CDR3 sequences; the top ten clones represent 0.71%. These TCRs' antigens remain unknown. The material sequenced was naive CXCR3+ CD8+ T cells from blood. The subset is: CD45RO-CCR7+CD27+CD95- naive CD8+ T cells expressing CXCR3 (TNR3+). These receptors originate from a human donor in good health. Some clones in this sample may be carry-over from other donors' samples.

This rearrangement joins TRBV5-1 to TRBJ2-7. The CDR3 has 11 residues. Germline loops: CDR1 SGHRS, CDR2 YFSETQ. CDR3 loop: CASSLGFEQYF.

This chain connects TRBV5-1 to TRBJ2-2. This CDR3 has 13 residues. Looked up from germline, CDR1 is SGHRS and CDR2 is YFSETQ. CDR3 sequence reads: CASTSMNTGELFF.

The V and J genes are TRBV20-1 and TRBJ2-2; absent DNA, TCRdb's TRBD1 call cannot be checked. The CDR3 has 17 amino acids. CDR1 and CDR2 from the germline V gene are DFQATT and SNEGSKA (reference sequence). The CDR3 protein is CSARDHGGLTNTGELFF.

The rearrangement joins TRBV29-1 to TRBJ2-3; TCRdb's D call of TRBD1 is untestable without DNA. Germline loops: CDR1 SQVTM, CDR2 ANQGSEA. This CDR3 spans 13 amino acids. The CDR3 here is CTAGRYGADTQYF.

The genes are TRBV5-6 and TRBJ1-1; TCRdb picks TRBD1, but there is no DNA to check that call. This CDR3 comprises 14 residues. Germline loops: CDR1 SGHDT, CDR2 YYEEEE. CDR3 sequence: CASSLDGAGTEAFF.

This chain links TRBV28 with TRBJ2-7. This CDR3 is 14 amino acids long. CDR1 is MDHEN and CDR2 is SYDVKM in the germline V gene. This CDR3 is CASSEDLGSYEQYF.

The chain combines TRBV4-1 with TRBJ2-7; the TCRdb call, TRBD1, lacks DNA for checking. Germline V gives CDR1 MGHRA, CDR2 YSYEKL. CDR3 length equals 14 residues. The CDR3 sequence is CASSPQPTGGEQYF.

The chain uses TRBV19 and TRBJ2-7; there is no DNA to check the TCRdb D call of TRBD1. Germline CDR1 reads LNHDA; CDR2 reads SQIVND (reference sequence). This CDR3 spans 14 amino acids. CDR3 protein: CASRVTGGPYEQYF.

CDR3 sequence: CASSYSGLHNEQFF. V usage is TRBV6-2 or TRBV6-3 and J usage is TRBJ2-1; TCRdb lists TRBD2, though no DNA is available to test this call. Germline V gene sequence: CDR1 MNHEY, CDR2 SVGEGT. The CDR3 totals 14 residues.

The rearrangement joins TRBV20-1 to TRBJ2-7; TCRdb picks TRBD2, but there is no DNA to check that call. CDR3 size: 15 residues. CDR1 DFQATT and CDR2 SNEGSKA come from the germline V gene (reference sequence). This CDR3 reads CSAPLPGGAGYEQYF.

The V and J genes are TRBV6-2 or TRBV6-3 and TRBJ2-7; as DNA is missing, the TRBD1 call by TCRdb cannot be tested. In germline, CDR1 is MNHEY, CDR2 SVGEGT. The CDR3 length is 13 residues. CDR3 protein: CASTPDRPYEQYF.

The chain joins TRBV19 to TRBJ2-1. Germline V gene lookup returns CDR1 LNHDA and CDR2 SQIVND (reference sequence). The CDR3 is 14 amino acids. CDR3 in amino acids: CASSIWDSYNEQFF.

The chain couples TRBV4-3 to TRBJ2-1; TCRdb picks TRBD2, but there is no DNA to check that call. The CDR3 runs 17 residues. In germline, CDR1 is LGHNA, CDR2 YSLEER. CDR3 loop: CASSQDGGTSGYNEQFF.

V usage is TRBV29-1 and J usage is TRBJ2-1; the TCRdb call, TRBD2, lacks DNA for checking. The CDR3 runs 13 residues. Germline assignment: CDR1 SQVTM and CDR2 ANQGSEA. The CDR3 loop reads CSALSGGAFGQFF.